The 26 T cell receptor beta chains given below trace back to one sample, sequenced in a study of Graves' ophthalmopathy and Graves' hyperthyroidism. TCR beta CDR3 regions were amplified from RNA transcripts. The first round was an RT-PCR with HTBI primers, and the second round was a multiplex PCR. TCRdb reprocessed the multiplex PCR reads via MiXCR and lists one record per CDR3 protein. The sample yields over 150,000 distinct CDR3 sequences, more than 30% seen once. The specimen sequenced was peripheral blood. Receptors were obtained from a woman between 35 and 50 years old with Graves' ophthalmopathy.

The rearrangement uses TRBV28 and TRBJ2-7, with 9 bases that match TRBD1. Germline V lookup: CDR1 MDHEN, CDR2 SYDVKM. The CDR3 sequence is 17 residues long. V was clipped by 4 bases and J by 0 bases; unmatched bases: 10. The DNA of the CDR3 is TGTGCCAGCAGTTCCCCGCCCGGGACAGGGCCCTCCTACGAGCAGTACTTC. Translation: CASSSPPGTGPSYEQYF.

The chain combines TRBV7-2 with TRBJ2-7, with unresolved D. V lost 5 bases to trimming and J lost 2 bases, with 13 bases between them. The CDR3 extends over 14 amino acids. Germline V gene data show CDR1 as SGHTA and CDR2 as FQGNSA. CDR3 nucleotide sequence: TGTGCCAGCAGCCGATCAATTGCCCCCTACGAGCAGTACTTC. Translation gives CASSRSIAPYEQYF.

This clonotype appeared a single time. The chain is built from TRBV30 and TRBJ1-1, with a weak D call TRBD1 (6 bases). Trimming shortened V by 0 bases and J by 5 bases, and 13 bases separated the two germline ends. The CDR3 covers 14 residues. The germline gives CDR1 GTSNPN, CDR2 SVGIG (reference sequence). The CDR3 sequence is CAWSVRGEWTEAFF. The CDR3 DNA is TGTGCCTGGAGTGTGAGGGGGGAGTGGACTGAAGCTTTCTTT.

This clonotype was seen once. The rearrangement uses TRBV7-2 and TRBJ2-7; D perhaps matches TRBD1 (6 bases). The CDR3 spans 15 residues. The germline V and J ends were trimmed by 4 bases and 5 bases, with 18 bases remaining between them. Germline CDR1 SGHTA, CDR2 FQGNSA. The CDR3 here is CASSSTGSRNDEQYF. The CDR3 DNA sequence: TGTGCCAGCAGCTCAACAGGGAGCCGTAACGACGAGCAGTACTTC.

This clonotype was counted at least ten times. The chain's CDR3 is CATSDLNRALLNTEAFF. The CDR3 nucleotides are TGTGCCACCAGTGATTTGAACAGGGCTTTATTGAACACTGAAGCTTTCTTT. The chain employs TRBV24-1 and TRBJ1-1, with D perhaps matching TRBD1 (6 bases). Trimming shortened V by 0 bases and J by 0 bases, and 13 bases separated the two germline ends. Germline CDR1 reads KGHDR; CDR2 reads SFDVKD. CDR3 length equals 17 residues.

In its sample, this clonotype was seen many times. The J gene is TRBJ1-1, the V gene TRBV7-2, with 8 bases fitting TRBD1. The CDR3 is 15 residues long. Losses at the gene ends were 5 bases for V and 4 bases for J; bases not matched to a gene: 9. Germline V gene data show CDR1 as SGHTA and CDR2 as FQGNSA. This CDR3 reads CASSPTLQGATEAFF. The CDR3 bases are TGTGCCAGCAGCCCAACACTGCAGGGGGCCACTGAAGCTTTCTTT.

This clonotype was detected a few times. This chain uses TRBV6-5 with TRBJ2-2; D is unresolved. This CDR3 region has 16 residues. Germline-derived CDR1 and CDR2 are MNHEY and SVGAGI. Trimming pared 2 bases from V and 5 bases from J, leaving 15 bases between. The CDR3: CASSYGTSPRTGELFF. The CDR3 nucleotides read TGTGCCAGCAGTTACGGTACCTCCCCGAGGACCGGGGAGCTGTTTTTT.

This clonotype was seen repeatedly, ten times or more. The J gene is TRBJ2-5, the V gene TRBV2, with no clear D. The CDR3 extends over 14 amino acids. Trimming stripped 2 bases from V and 5 bases from J, with 12 bases between. The V gene's germline CDR1 is SNHLY and CDR2 FYNNEI. The CDR3 DNA sequence: TGTGCCAGCAGTGAAAGTCCCGGGTCTGAGACCCAGTACTTC. This codes for CASSESPGSETQYF.

The J gene is TRBJ2-5, the V gene TRBV24-1; 7 bases map to TRBD1. The length of the CDR3 is 16 residues. J lost 4 bases, V lost 4 bases, and 11 bases had no gene match. Looked up from germline, CDR1 is KGHDR and CDR2 is SFDVKD. For the CDR3, the DNA is TGTGCCACCAGTGAGGCACAGGGGCGGTTAGGAGAGACCCAGTACTTC. Residues: CATSEAQGRLGETQYF.

This clonotype was seen at least ten times. In DNA, the CDR3 is TGTGCCAGCAGCTCCGGGGGTTTAACTGAAGCTTTCTTT. Its translation: CASSSGGLTEAFF. The chain couples TRBV13 to TRBJ1-1, with D possibly TRBD1 on 5 matching bases. The CDR3 covers 13 residues. The V gene's germline CDR1 is PRHDT and CDR2 FYEKMQ (reference sequence). V was clipped by 4 bases and J by 5 bases, with 11 bases between them. Based on the CDR3 plus reference TRBV13 and TRBJ1-1, the full variable domain is AAGVIQSPRHLIKEKRETATLKCYPIPRHDTVYWYQQGPGQDPQFLISFYEKMQSDKGSIPDRFSAQQFSDYHSELNMSSLELGDSALYFCASSSGGLTEAFFGQGTRLTVV.

This clonotype was picked up many times. The genes are TRBV7-2 and TRBJ1-5, with TRBD1 identical over 8 bases. The germline V gene has CDR1 SGHTA and CDR2 FQGNSA. J gave up 5 bases and V 5 bases, and 2 bases lay outside the gene matches. The length of the CDR3 is 13 residues. CDR3 sequence: CASSTDRDQPQHF. The CDR3 coding sequence is TGTGCCAGCAGCACGGACAGGGATCAGCCCCAGCATTTT.

The table lists this clonotype with many counts. The chain joins TRBV15 to TRBJ2-5, with D hard to call. This CDR3 contains 14 residues. Trimming shortened V by 0 bases and J by 1 base, and 6 bases separated the two germline ends. CDR1 and CDR2 from the germline V gene are LNHNV and YYDKDF (reference sequence). CDR3 sequence reads: CATSRDQSQETQYF. In DNA, the CDR3 is TGTGCCACCAGCAGAGATCAGAGCCAAGAGACCCAGTACTTC.

This clonotype was picked up many times. This sequence joins TRBV19 and TRBJ2-5; 8 bases are shared with TRBD2. The ends lost 5 bases at V and 5 bases at J; junction bases unmatched: 10. In germline, CDR1 is LNHDA, CDR2 SQIVND (reference sequence). CDR3 length: 15 amino acids. This chain's CDR3 is CASSLGRGARETQYF. CDR3 nucleotides: TGTGCCAGTAGTCTGGGGCGGGGGGCCCGGGAGACCCAGTACTTC.

The V and J genes are TRBV12-3 or TRBV12-4 and TRBJ2-7; 7 bases are shared with TRBD1. The CDR3 loop spans 15 amino acids. V trimming: 7 bases; J trimming: 0 bases; junction bases outside the gene matches: 9. The CDR3 loop reads CASILGQASSYEQYF. CDR3 coding DNA: TGTGCCAGCATCCTAGGACAGGCGAGCTCCTACGAGCAGTACTTC.

This clonotype has a single count. This chain uses TRBV27 with TRBJ1-5; D is possibly TRBD1 (5 bases). The CDR3 extends over 14 amino acids. CDR1 and CDR2 (germline): MNHEY, SMNVEV (reference sequence). Trimming cost V 3 bases and J 7 bases, with 13 bases left between them. CDR3 nucleotide sequence: TGTGCCAGCAGTTTTGACGGGAGGGACCAGCCCCAGCATTTT. It encodes CASSFDGRDQPQHF.

The table lists this clonotype with many counts. V usage is TRBV2 and J usage is TRBJ2-6; D is possibly TRBD1 (5 bases). This CDR3 region has 15 residues. Germline assignment: CDR1 SNHLY and CDR2 FYNNEI. With 7 bases removed from V and 2 bases from J, the gap between germline ends came to 12 bases. CDR3 DNA sequence: TGTGCCAGCAAGCAACAGGAGACTGGGGCCAACGTCCTGACTTTC. This translates into CASKQQETGANVLTF. Full variable domain (outside the CDR3, taken from reference TRBV2 and TRBJ2-6): EPEVTQTPSHQVTQMGQEVILRCVPISNHLYFYWYRQILGQKVEFLVSFYNNEISEKSEIFDDQFSVERPDGSNFTLKIRSTKLEDSAMYFCASKQQETGANVLTFGAGSRLTVL.

This clonotype was observed many times. This rearrangement joins TRBV20-1 to TRBJ2-7; D gene uncertain. V lost 5 bases and J lost 1, with 9 bases in between. This CDR3 region has 12 residues. Germline CDR1 is DFQATT and CDR2 is SNEGSKA (reference sequence). The CDR3 bases are TGCAGTGCTGGCCAGGTTTCCTACGAGCAGTACTTC. This translates into CSAGQVSYEQYF.

The chain employs TRBV6-1 and TRBJ2-7; D unclear. Trimming stripped 4 bases from V and 2 bases from J, with 12 bases between. The CDR3 consists of 14 residues. Germline CDR1 and CDR2: MNHNS and SASEGT. The DNA for the CDR3 is TGTGCCAGCAGTGTGAGACCGGCGGCCTACGAGCAGTACTTC. It encodes CASSVRPAAYEQYF.

Many counts were recorded for this clonotype. This chain joins TRBV19 and TRBJ2-4; the D call may be TRBD1 or TRBD2 (5 bases each). Germline V CDR1 and CDR2: LNHDA, SQIVND (reference sequence). The CDR3 totals 14 residues. V lost 3 bases and J 4 bases, leaving 10 bases between the germline ends. CDR3 loop: CASSISGAKNIQYF. In nucleotides, the CDR3 is TGTGCCAGTAGTATCTCCGGGGCTAAAAACATTCAGTACTTC.

This clonotype was observed at least ten times. This may arise from a read error, as a much more abundant clone is one base away. V and J are TRBV6-1 and TRBJ1-2; no reliable D call. CDR1 and CDR2 (germline): MNHNS, SASEGT. The CDR3 runs 13 residues. CDR3 DNA: TGTGCCAGCGGTGACCCAGCGGCCTATGGCTACACCTTC. Translating gives CASGDPAAYGYTF.

This clonotype was seen at least ten times. The CDR3 nucleotides read TGTGCCTGGAGTTTGGGACAACGGAACACTGAAGCTTTCTTT. It translates to CAWSLGQRNTEAFF. The V and J genes are TRBV30 and TRBJ1-1; D might be TRBD1 (6 bases). Germline V lookup: CDR1 GTSNPN, CDR2 SVGIG (reference sequence). This CDR3 has 14 residues. Trimming left V 2 bases short and J 1 base short, with 11 bases between.

This clonotype was counted many times. V usage is TRBV6-1 and J usage is TRBJ1-3; the D gene is possibly TRBD1 (5 bases). CDR3 length: 13 amino acids. V shed 6 bases and J shed 1 base, with 7 bases lying between them. The germline gives CDR1 MNHNS, CDR2 SASEGT. The CDR3: CASRDRSGNTIYF. CDR3 sequence (DNA): TGTGCCAGCAGAGACAGATCTGGAAACACCATATATTTT.

This chain joins TRBV19 and TRBJ2-2; D not resolved. V was cut by 4 bases and J by 5 bases, with 8 bases left in between. This CDR3 region has 13 residues. Germline V gene lookup returns CDR1 LNHDA and CDR2 SQIVND (reference sequence). CDR3: CASSTVVTGELFF. The CDR3 coding sequence is TGTGCCAGTAGTACGGTTGTAACCGGGGAGCTGTTTTTT.

Note on this clonotype: The conserved phenylalanine or tryptophan is not found at the CDR3 terminus, so this likely reflects a read error. The DNA is omitted, as the CDR3 cannot be located on it reliably, and the CDR3 follows TCRdb's listing. The chain carries TRBV6-5 and TRBJ2-5. The CDR3 numbers 9 amino acids, ends counted. The germline CDR1 and CDR2 sequences are MNHEY and SVGAGI. CDR3: CASSYSTDP.

This clonotype was found many times. The chain links TRBV14 to TRBJ2-7; D remains unclear. This CDR3 is built from 15 residues. V dropped 0 bases and J dropped 2 bases, with 11 bases sitting between them. CDR1 and CDR2 from the germline V gene are SGHDN and FVKESK. CDR3 sequence reads: CASSQDGPRAYEQYF. The CDR3 DNA sequence: TGTGCCAGCAGCCAAGATGGACCACGGGCCTACGAGCAGTACTTC. The full variable domain, completed using reference TRBV14 and TRBJ2-7, is EAGVTQFPSHSVIEKGQTVTLRCDPISGHDNLYWYRRVMGKEIKFLLHFVKESKQDESGMPNNRFLAERTGGTYSTLKVQPAELEDSGVYFCASSQDGPRAYEQYFGPGTRLTVT.

This clonotype was counted many times. The rearrangement uses TRBV15 and TRBJ2-7, with D perhaps TRBD2 (5 bases). With 0 bases removed from V and 3 bases from J, the gap between germline ends came to 9 bases. The CDR3 extends over 14 amino acids. Germline CDR1 reads LNHNV; CDR2 reads YYDKDF (reference sequence). The CDR3 DNA follows: TGTGCCACCAGCAGAGAACTCCGGGACTACGAGCAGTACTTC. Protein product: CATSRELRDYEQYF. The full variable domain, its missing parts supplied by reference TRBV15 and TRBJ2-7, is DAMVIQNPRYQVTQFGKPVTLSCSQTLNHNVMYWYQQKSSQAPKLLFHYYDKDFNNEADTPDNFQSRRPNTSFCFLDIRSPGLGDTAMYLCATSRELRDYEQYFGPGTRLTVT.